This T cell receptor (beta chain) was recovered during a study of blood T cell repertoires in COVID-19. Study details: The samples span acute and convalescent COVID-19 from the United States, Italy and Spain. From T cells, B-cell-depleted T cells, or PBMCs came the material, which was cDNA or gDNA.

In the original workflow: Quantification of nucleated cells was approximated via reference gene primer amplification. TCRdb's table, derived via immunoSEQ multiplex PCR, lists solely in-frame clones and lacks some. That table is the source of V, J and clone size, and D and trimming were worked out from the DNA. This table holds approximately 310,000 clones, 87% found once. CDR1 DFQATT and CDR2 SNEGSKA come from the germline V gene (reference sequence). Trimming shortened V by 3 bases and J by 0 bases, and 13 bases separated the two germline ends. CDR3 length: 15 residues. This sequence joins TRBV20-1 and TRBJ2-3; maybe TRBD2 (5 bases). This TCR was sampled from a man aged 45-65 years with active or convalescent COVID-19. The sequencing sample was made of peripheral blood. The CDR3 DNA reads as TGCAGTGCTAGTCGGACTGGCGCTAGCACAGATACGCAGTATTTT. Its protein product is CSASRTGASTDTQYF.